These 15 T cell receptor beta chains share one sample of origin, sequenced in a study of cytomegalovirus exposure and HLA in healthy donors. Primers for the PCR totalled 60 Vbeta and 13 Jbeta. The protocol was immunoSEQ multiplex PCR, while the TCRdb copy is restricted to in-frame clones and leaves out a portion. The sample totals roughly 84,000 clones; its top ten clones hold more than 0.45%. Sequencing was performed on PBMCs. The source is a man between 50 and 59 years old in good health and CMV-seronegative.

The V gene is TRBV6-5, the J gene TRBJ2-5; 7 bases fit TRBD2. The DNA end is a closer match to TRBJ2-7, so the J assignment may be wrong. Germline V CDR1 and CDR2: MNHEY, SVGAGI. The CDR3 is made up of 16 amino acids. CDR3: CASSYSLPGRSYEQYF. The DNA of the CDR3 is TGTGCCAGCAGTTACTCACTCCCCGGGAGGTCCTACGAGCAGTACTTC.

The J gene is TRBJ1-4, the V gene TRBV27; tentative D call: TRBD1 (5 bases). From germline, CDR1 is MNHEY and CDR2 SMNVEV (reference sequence). Trimming pared 3 bases from V and 8 bases from J, leaving 16 bases between. CDR3 size: 15 residues. CDR3 region: CASSFRGRPGEKLFF. CDR3 DNA sequence: TGTGCCAGCAGTTTCCGGGGGAGGCCGGGGGAAAAACTGTTTTTT.

The V gene is TRBV6-1, the J gene TRBJ1-1; D possibly corresponds to TRBD1 (5 bases). Germline CDR1 is MNHNS and CDR2 is SASEGT. CDR3 length: 13 amino acids. V was cut by 4 bases and J by 5 bases, with 11 bases left in between. The CDR3 loop reads CASSGQISTEAFF. The CDR3 region has the DNA TGTGCCAGCAGTGGACAGATTTCAACTGAAGCTTTCTTT.

This chain joins TRBV30 and TRBJ1-1; D may be TRBD1 (5 bases). Germline V gene lookup returns CDR1 GTSNPN and CDR2 SVGIG (reference sequence). V was cut by 5 bases and J by 4 bases, with 20 bases left in between. This CDR3 is built from 15 residues. The CDR3 nucleotides are TGTGCCTGGGGGATGGTAGGGGCGGGGATCACTGAAGCTTTCTTT. Amino acids: CAWGMVGAGITEAFF.

On this clone: Because the CDR3 is missing its conserved closing phenylalanine or tryptophan, this is likely a read error. Because the CDR3's place on the DNA is in doubt, the DNA is left out and the CDR3 is given as listed by TCRdb. The V call is TRBV7-8, the J call TRBJ2-7; the DNA was not used to check the table's D call, TRBD1. Germline lookup yields CDR1 SGHVS and CDR2 FQNEAQ. The CDR3 adds up to 12 amino acids, both ends counted. CDR3 region: CASSLEFGTPFL.

The CDR3 DNA reads TGCGCCAGCAGCCAGTCGACTCCGGGACAGGGTGTGGGGCCCCTCCACTTT. This codes for CASSQSTPGQGVGPLHF. V gene TRBV4-1 combines with J gene TRBJ1-6, with 9 bases matching TRBD1. The ends lost 3 bases at V and 13 bases at J; junction bases unmatched: 16. This CDR3 region has 17 residues. Germline values: CDR1 MGHRA, CDR2 YSYEKL.

Details on this clone: One junction end does not reproduce the germline sequence, and a read error may be involved. Other DNA sequences in this sample translate to the same CDR3. J is TRBJ1-5 and V is TRBV7-2, with 7 bases identical to TRBD1. The CDR3 totals 15 residues. Germline CDR1 and CDR2: SGHTA and FQGNSA. The CDR3 spells CASSQGGTVNQPQHF. The CDR3, as DNA: TGCGCCAGCAGCCAGGGTGGGACAGTCAATCAGCCCCAGCATTTT. Full variable domain (remainder filled in from reference TRBV7-2 and TRBJ1-5): GAGVSQSPSNKVTEKGKDVELRCDPISGHTALYWYRQSLGQGLEFLIYFQGNSAPDKSGLPSDRFSAERTGGSVSTLTIQRTQQEDSAVYLCASSQGGTVNQPQHFGDGTRLSIL.

The genes are TRBV10-3 and TRBJ1-2; no definite D call. There are 11 residues in the CDR3. V shed 7 bases and J shed 1 base, with 4 bases lying between them. The germline V gene has CDR1 ENHRY and CDR2 SYGVKD. CDR3 protein: CAITGNYGYTF. CDR3 sequence (DNA): TGTGCCATCACGGGTAACTATGGCTACACCTTC.

This sequence joins TRBV27 and TRBJ1-2, with TRBD1 as a possible D gene (6 bases). Trimming removed 7 bases at V and 4 bases at J, with 13 bases between. The CDR3 consists of 13 residues. Germline V gene sequence: CDR1 MNHEY, CDR2 SMNVEV (reference sequence). The CDR3 bases are TGTGCCAGCAAGTGGGGGCTGGGCTATGGCTACACCTTC. Protein: CASKWGLGYGYTF.

The chain couples TRBV9 to TRBJ2-5, with TRBD1 matching over 10 bases. The J segment lost 3 bases and the V segment lost 3 bases, leaving 5 bases of the junction unmatched. This CDR3 is built from 15 residues. The germline V gene encodes CDR1 SGDLS and CDR2 YYNGEE. CDR3 protein: CASSEDRGREETQYF. DNA of the CDR3: TGTGCCAGCAGCGAAGACAGGGGGCGAGAAGAGACCCAGTACTTC.

The chain employs TRBV28 and TRBJ2-7, with 7 nucleotides matching TRBD2. Germline values: CDR1 MDHEN, CDR2 SYDVKM. The V gene end was trimmed by 3 bases and the J gene end by 4 bases; junction bases not matched to a gene: 9. The CDR3 runs 15 residues. The DNA of the CDR3 is TGTGCCAGCAGTTTCGCGGGCAGCGGGGCTTACGAGCAGTACTTC. It is translated as CASSFAGSGAYEQYF.

The rearrangement joins TRBV9 to TRBJ2-6; 8 nucleotides agree with TRBD2. V lost 7 bases to trimming and J lost 1 base; unmatched junction nucleotides: 7. Germline assignment: CDR1 SGDLS and CDR2 YYNGEE. The CDR3 runs 16 residues. The DNA of the CDR3 is TGTGCCAGCTCAGCGGGGGCTAGATCTGGGGCCAACGTCCTGACTTTC. Amino acid sequence: CASSAGARSGANVLTF.

Remarks on this clone: A junction boundary mismatches the germline segment, possibly from a read error. V usage is TRBV7-7 and J usage is TRBJ1-5; D gene ambiguous. This CDR3 is built from 13 residues. CDR1 is SSHAT, CDR2 FNYEAQ, per germline (reference sequence). CDR3 amino acids: CASSLGPGQPQHF. In nucleotides, the CDR3 is TGTGCTAGCAGCTTAGGTCCGGGTCAGCCCCAGCATTTT.

The chain joins TRBV9 to TRBJ2-6, with D hard to call. The CDR3 has 19 amino acids. V gave up 3 bases and J gave up 2 bases, with 21 bases separating them. Germline V gives CDR1 SGDLS, CDR2 YYNGEE. The CDR3 sequence: CASSEPEARFVAGANVLTF. CDR3 DNA sequence: TGTGCCAGCAGCGAGCCGGAAGCTAGGTTCGTCGCTGGGGCCAACGTCCTGACTTTC.

J is TRBJ1-6 and V is TRBV6-6; tentative D call: TRBD1 (5 bases). V was trimmed by 2 bases and J by 8 bases, leaving 13 bases between them. The V gene's germline CDR1 is MNHNY and CDR2 SVGAGI (reference sequence). The CDR3 sequence is 15 residues long. CDR3 in DNA: TGTGCCAGCAGTTACCGCAGGGCCAGTGATTCACCCCTCCACTTT. Protein sequence: CASSYRRASDSPLHF.